Listed below are T cell receptor beta chains from one sample, sequenced in a study of T cell clonotyping in hematopoietic cell transplantation. The method was immunoSEQ multiplex PCR; TCRdb's version includes in-frame clones alone and lacks a portion of them. The data show roughly 17,000 clones, around 90% seen once. Material: peripheral blood mononuclear cells. Receptors originate from a man between 35 and 55 years old in good health. Some clones in this sample may be carry-over from other donors' samples. Each CDR3 is given with its conserved first and last residue. Each record gives: V gene, clone size, D gene, CDR3 length, J gene, CDR3 protein, CDR3 DNA. D genes are given only for firm matches. Expanded clones get a size class; other rows say once, few or many, or leave the size out.

>TRBV6-5|.|.|13|TRBJ2-7
CASSYGWTYEQYF
TGTGCCAGCAGCTACGGTTGGACCTACGAGCAGTACTTC
>TRBV4-3|.|.|14|TRBJ1-4
CASSQDRVGEKLFF
TGCGCCAGCAGCCAAGATCGCGTTGGTGAAAAACTGTTTTTT
>TRBV10-3|.|.|12|TRBJ2-7
CATMTGAYEQYF
TGTGCCACGATGACGGGGGCCTACGAGCAGTACTTC
>TRBV6-5|.|.|16|TRBJ1-4
CASSYTHRATNEKLFF
TGTGCCAGCAGTTACACCCACAGGGCAACTAATGAAAAACTGTTTTTT
>TRBV11-2|.|TRBD1|13|TRBJ2-7
CASRTGVSHEQYF
TGTGCCAGTAGGACAGGGGTTTCCCACGAGCAGTACTTC
>TRBV28|.|TRBD1|17|TRBJ1-5
CASTRQGAIIGNQPQHF
TGTGCCAGCACTCGACAGGGGGCGATCATAGGCAATCAGCCCCAGCATTTT
>TRBV5-6|.|TRBD2|17|TRBJ2-3
CASSSGLAGENTDTQYF
TGTGCCAGCAGCAGCGGACTAGCGGGGGAAAACACAGATACGCAGTATTTT
>TRBV5-1|.|TRBD2|14|TRBJ2-1
CASTSSGGYNEQFF
TGCGCCAGCACGAGTAGCGGGGGCTACAATGAGCAGTTCTTC
>TRBV4-3|.|.|16|TRBJ1-4
CASSRATGTLNEKLFF
TGCGCCAGCAGCCGCGCCACCGGGACGCTTAATGAAAAACTGTTTTTT
>TRBV14|once|.|13|TRBJ2-3
CASSSNLADTQYF
TGTGCCAGCAGCTCCAATCTAGCGGATACGCAGTATTTT
>TRBV4-3|.|TRBD2|15|TRBJ2-7
CASSRLAAPTYEQYF
TGCGCCAGCAGCCGACTAGCTGCCCCAACTTATGAGCAGTACTTC
>TRBV5-5|.|TRBD2|20|TRBJ2-7
CASSPATSGGYTTTSYEQYF
TGTGCCAGCAGCCCAGCGACTAGCGGGGGGTATACCACTACCTCCTACGAGCAGTACTTC
>TRBV19|.|.|13|TRBJ2-7
CASSAGPSYEQYF
TGTGCCAGTAGTGCCGGGCCCTCCTACGAGCAGTACTTC
>TRBV30|.|.|13|TRBJ1-1
CAWDGIMNTEAFF
TGTGCCTGGGACGGAATCATGAACACTGAAGCTTTCTTT
>TRBV4-1|.|TRBD1|16|TRBJ2-7
CASSQAGGTGIDEQYF
TGCGCCAGCAGCCAAGCCGGGGGGACAGGGATTGACGAGCAGTACTTC
>TRBV2|.|.|13|TRBJ1-5
CASSRGKNQPQHF
TGTGCCAGCAGTCGCGGGAAGAATCAGCCCCAGCATTTT
>TRBV2|.|.|13|TRBJ1-1
CASSKRENTEAFF
TGTGCCAGCAGCAAGAGGGAGAACACTGAAGCTTTCTTT
>TRBV7-9|.|TRBD1|12|TRBJ1-4
CAITQGDEKLFF
TGTGCCATTACTCAGGGGGATGAAAAACTGTTTTTT
>TRBV23-1|.|.|17|TRBJ1-2
CASSHPVYSRVYHGYTF
TGCGCCAGCAGTCACCCCGTGTACTCCAGGGTGTATCATGGCTACACCTTC
>TRBV7-7|.|TRBD1|13|TRBJ2-1
CASSSYRGFEQFF
TGTGCTAGCAGCTCGTACAGGGGTTTTGAGCAGTTCTTC
>TRBV7-9|.|.|16|TRBJ1-6
CASSAPQGHIDSPLHF
TGTGCCAGCAGCGCCCCACAAGGACACATAGATTCACCCCTCCACTTT
>TRBV7-2|.|TRBD2|18|TRBJ2-6
CASSLRLADTSGANVLTF
TGTGCCAGCAGCCTTAGACTAGCGGACACCTCTGGGGCCAACGTCCTGACTTTC
>TRBV7-2|.|TRBD1|14|TRBJ2-3
CASSSMDRVDTQYF
TGTGCCAGCAGCTCCATGGACAGGGTAGATACGCAGTATTTT
>TRBV7-2|.|.|12|TRBJ2-5
CASRPNQETQYF
TGTGCCAGCAGGCCCAATCAGGAGACCCAGTACTTC
>TRBV27|.|TRBD1|13|TRBJ1-1
CASRNDGQVEAFF
TGTGCCAGCAGAAATGACGGACAGGTTGAAGCTTTCTTT
>TRBV6-6|.|.|14|TRBJ2-7
CASSYGSGAYEQYF
TGTGCCAGCAGTTACGGGTCAGGGGCCTACGAGCAGTACTTC
>TRBV9|.|.|13|TRBJ1-1
CASSVGGLGEAFF
TGTGCCAGCAGCGTAGGGGGGCTCGGCGAAGCTTTCTTT
>TRBV29-1|.|.|12|TRBJ2-5
CSGAGSEETQYF
TGCAGCGGGGCAGGGTCAGAAGAGACCCAGTACTTC
>TRBV7-2|.|TRBD1|14|TRBJ2-7
CASSPGTGGIEQYF
TGTGCCAGCAGCCCCGGGACAGGGGGGATCGAGCAGTACTTC
>TRBV7-9|.|TRBD2|17|TRBJ2-7
CASSLVLTSGGTYEQYF
TGTGCCAGCAGCTTAGTGCTGACTAGCGGGGGGACCTACGAGCAGTACTTC
>TRBV2|.|.|13|TRBJ1-2
CASSDSLNYGYTF
TGTGCCAGCAGTGACTCTCTCAACTATGGCTACACCTTC
>TRBV7-9|.|.|17|TRBJ2-5
CASSLGGGTRGQETQYF
TGTGCCAGCAGCTTAGGTGGGGGGACCAGGGGACAAGAGACCCAGTACTTC
>TRBV5-1|.|.|18|TRBJ2-1
CASSLAVVSGAPYNEQFF
TGCGCCAGCAGCTTGGCCGTGGTTTCGGGGGCCCCCTACAATGAGCAGTTCTTC
>TRBV11-2|.|.|11|TRBJ2-7
CASSPMGEQYF
TGTGCCAGCAGCCCCATGGGGGAACAGTACTTC